This T cell receptor beta chain was recovered during a study of blood T cell repertoires in COVID-19. Overall study: Samples representing acute and convalescent COVID-19 were sourced from the United States, Italy and Spain. From T cells, B-cell-depleted T cells, or PBMCs came the material, which was cDNA or gDNA.

Authors' analysis steps: For nucleated cells, counts were estimated from reference gene primer amplification. The assay was immunoSEQ multiplex PCR, and TCRdb's table has in-frame clones only and misses some. The V and J calls and clone size were taken over from that table, and D and trimming were inferred from the DNA. The sample lists fewer than 150,000 clones, approximately 86% seen once, with more than 6% in the top ten. This CDR3 contains 12 residues. V lost 4 bases, J lost 5 bases, and 6 bases lay in between. This chain connects TRBV12-3 or TRBV12-4 to TRBJ1-5; D gene ambiguous. The source material was peripheral blood. This clonotype was obtained from a human donor in a cohort sampled during active COVID-19. In DNA, the CDR3 is TGTGCCAGCAGTTCCCCCGATCAGCCCCAGCATTTT. Translating gives CASSSPDQPQHF.